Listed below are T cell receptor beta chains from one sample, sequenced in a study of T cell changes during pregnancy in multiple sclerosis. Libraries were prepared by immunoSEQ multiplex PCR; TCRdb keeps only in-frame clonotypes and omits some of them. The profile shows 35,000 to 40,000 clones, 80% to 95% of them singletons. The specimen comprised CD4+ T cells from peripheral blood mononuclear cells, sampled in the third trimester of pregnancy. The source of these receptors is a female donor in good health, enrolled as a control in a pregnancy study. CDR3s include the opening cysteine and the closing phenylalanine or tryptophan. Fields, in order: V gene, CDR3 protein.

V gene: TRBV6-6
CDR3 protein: CASSRIGQNNQPQHF

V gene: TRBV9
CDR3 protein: CASSPLGDSGGTDTQYF

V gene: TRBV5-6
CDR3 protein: CASSKGWRASGNTIYF

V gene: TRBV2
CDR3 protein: CASSKRVSTDTQYF

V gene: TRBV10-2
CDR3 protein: CASSGRGAPPLHF

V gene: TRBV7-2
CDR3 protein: CASSPTSTLGEQFF

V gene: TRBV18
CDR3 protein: CASSPLPVESSYEQYF

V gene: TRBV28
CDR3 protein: CASSEGHLNEQFF

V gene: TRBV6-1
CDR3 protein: CASSEERGGLFYNEQFF

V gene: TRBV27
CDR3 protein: CASSLQGSNQPQHF

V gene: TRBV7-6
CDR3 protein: CASSLAPRSKSQPQHF

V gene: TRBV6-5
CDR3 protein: CASKRGLSEQYF

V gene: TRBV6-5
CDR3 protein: CASSPTGGSYEQYF

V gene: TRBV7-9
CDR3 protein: CASSSSGGGAAEQYF

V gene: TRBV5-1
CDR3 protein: CASIARREATGEQYF

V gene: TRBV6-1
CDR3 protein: CASREDRGYNEQFF

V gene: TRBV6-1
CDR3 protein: CASSEGFSGAYEQYF

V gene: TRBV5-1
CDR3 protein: CASSSGTPTNEKLFF

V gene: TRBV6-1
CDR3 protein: CASSEEVAGKNIQYF

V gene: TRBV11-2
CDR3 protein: CASSNGLGQGGTGELFF

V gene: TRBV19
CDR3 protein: CASSIDGNRDYGYTF

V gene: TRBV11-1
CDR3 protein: CASSFDSFTDTQYF

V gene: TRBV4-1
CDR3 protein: CASSQDRTGGANTGELFF

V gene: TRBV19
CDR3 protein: CASSIATGVLYEQYF

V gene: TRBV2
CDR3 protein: CASSRDSRNQPQHF

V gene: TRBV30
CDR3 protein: CAWLQGGTFF

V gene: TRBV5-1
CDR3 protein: CASSTQGNSPLHF

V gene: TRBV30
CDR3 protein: CAWSPRGPRQYF

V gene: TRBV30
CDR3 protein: CAWTLSGGYTF

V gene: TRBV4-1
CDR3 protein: CASSQVHSGGRIYEQYF

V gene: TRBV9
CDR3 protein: CASSSGQGGIMNTEAFF

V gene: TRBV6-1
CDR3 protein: CASSAQGEGAYEQYF

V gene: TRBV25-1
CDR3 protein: CASANDNYGYTF

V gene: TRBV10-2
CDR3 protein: CASSESEGAGTF

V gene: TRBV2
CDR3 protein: CASSGGVANTGELFF

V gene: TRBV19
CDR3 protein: CASSMGTELNTEAFF

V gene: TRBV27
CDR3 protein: CASSLFPTGDTNYGYTF

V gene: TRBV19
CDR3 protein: CASSIKEDRDFQTDGYTF

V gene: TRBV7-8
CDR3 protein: CASSWGTSGGYYNNEQFF

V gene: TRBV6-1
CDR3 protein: CASSVPVYGYTF

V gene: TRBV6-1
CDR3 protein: CASRANAGYTF

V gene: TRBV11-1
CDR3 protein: CASSPRPTSQETQYF